This entry concerns a single T cell receptor beta chain. The data were obtained in a study of prognosis after radiotherapy for stage I lung cancer. Study-level information: SBRT spanned 3 to 5 fractions, reaching a biologically effective dose of at least 100 Gy.

Genomic DNA yielded TCR beta CDR3, amplified by two-round multiplex PCR. Specific primers for each TRBV and TRBJ gene were what first-round PCR used. One entry per CDR3 protein, called by TCRdb with MiXCR from the multiplex PCR reads. The repertoire holds around 14,000 distinct CDR3 sequences, with 37% as singletons. The ends were cut back, 8 bases at V and 13 bases at J, with 12 bases in the middle. Germline V gene sequence: CDR1 SGHAT, CDR2 FQNNGV. The CDR3 has 10 residues. The V call is TRBV11-2, the J call TRBJ2-1; D remains unclear. The sequencing used PBMCs, collected before or after stereotactic body radiation therapy (not recorded which). The sequence was collected from a donor aged 50 or older with non-small cell lung cancer. This CDR3 is CASEASPQFF. The CDR3 nucleotides read TGTGCCAGCGAAGCTAGTCCCCAGTTCTTC.